These 5 T cell receptor beta chains originate from one sample sequenced in a study of patients and donors after allogeneic stem cell transplantation (dated by TCRdb to about 2020). The method behind the library was RT-PCR. Instrument used: NextSeq 550. TCRdb trimmed the raw reads at Q25, called clones with MiXCR and kept productive beta chains. When rows share a CDR3 protein, they turn into one entry using the most common DNA and genes. The sample profile shows fewer than 180,000 distinct CDR3 sequences; approximately 35% of them were found once. Less than 60% of the sample is in the top ten clones. The sequenced material came from blood, either unsorted or a sorted T cell fraction (not recorded which). Receptor source: a human donor who was either an allogeneic HSCT recipient or a stem cell or donor lymphocyte infusion donor (not recorded which). It is not recorded whose cells these are; they may come from a transplant donor.

This clonotype occurred a few times. The chain couples TRBV12-3 or TRBV12-4 to TRBJ1-5, with 7 positions matching TRBD1. The CDR3 sequence is 16 residues long. V dropped 5 bases and J dropped 2; count of bases not matched to a gene: 9. Here the CDR3 reads CASSITGESGNQPQHF. CDR3 bases: TGTGCCAGCAGTATCACAGGGGAGAGTGGCAATCAGCCCCAGCATTTT.

This clonotype appeared a few times. CDR3 bases: TGTGCCAGCAGCTTAGGTTCGGATCAGCCCCAGCATTTT. Residues: CASSLGSDQPQHF. This rearrangement joins TRBV7-8 to TRBJ1-5, with unresolved D. Germline lookup yields CDR1 SGHVS and CDR2 FQNEAQ. V was cut by 1 base and J by 5 bases, with 6 bases left in between. This CDR3 has 13 amino acids.

The V call is TRBV7-2, the J call TRBJ1-2; 7 bases agree with TRBD1. CDR3 length: 15 residues. Germline CDR1 SGHTA, CDR2 FQGNSA. The V and J ends lost 4 bases and 8 bases, in that order; junction bases with no gene match: 13. CDR3 amino acids: CASSSYPRQGRGYTF. Written as DNA, the CDR3 is TGTGCCAGCAGCTCTTACCCTCGACAGGGCCGAGGCTACACCTTC.

The rearrangement links TRBV28 to TRBJ2-7, with 11 bases identical to TRBD2. Losses at the gene ends were 6 bases for V and 3 bases for J; bases not matched to a gene: 7. From germline, CDR1 is MDHEN and CDR2 SYDVKM. This CDR3 has 15 residues. The CDR3 spells CASRGTSGSGYEQYV. CDR3 sequence (DNA): TGTGCCAGCAGGGGGACTAGCGGATCTGGCTACGAGCAGTACGTC.

The rearrangement joins TRBV7-2 to TRBJ1-5; tentative D call: TRBD1 (5 bases). CDR1 SGHTA and CDR2 FQGNSA come from the germline V gene. This CDR3 has 15 amino acids. Trimming removed 0 bases from V and 6 bases from J, with 12 bases in between. The CDR3 coding sequence is TGTGCCAGCAGCTTAGCGGCAGGGATTTTTCAGCCCCAGCATTTT. Amino acids: CASSLAAGIFQPQHF.